Listed below are T cell receptor beta chains from one sample, sequenced in a study of cytomegalovirus exposure and HLA in healthy donors. Sequencing used immunoSEQ multiplex PCR; TCRdb keeps in-frame clones, though not all of them. The repertoire has about 160,000 clones, 70% to 85% of them found once; the top ten carry less than 2.5%. Specimen: PBMCs. The receptors here all came from a man between 45 and 60 years old in good health and CMV-seropositive. Both conserved end residues are part of each CDR3. A D gene is named only where the DNA matches it firmly. Part of the rows lack a size; the others show once, few, many or a class for expanded clones.

v_call,j_call,clone_size,d_call,cdr3_nt,cdr3_aa
TRBV6-4,TRBJ2-3,-,-,TGTGCCAGCAGTGAAAAGGCAGGTAGCACAGATACGCAGTATTTT,CASSEKAGSTDTQYF
TRBV7-2,TRBJ2-2,once,-,TGTGCCAGCAGTCAAAGAGGCACCGGGGAGCTGTTTTTT,CASSQRGTGELFF
TRBV7-2,TRBJ2-7,once,-,TGTGCCAGCAGCGTCCCCCGCTACGAGCAGTACTTC,CASSVPRYEQYF
TRBV19,TRBJ2-5,-,-,TGTGCCAGTAATCAACTTGGTGAGCAAGAGACCCAGTACTTC,CASNQLGEQETQYF
TRBV18,TRBJ1-1,-,-,TGTGCCAGCTCACCACAGGGAAGGGGCACTGAAGCTTTCTTT,CASSPQGRGTEAFF
TRBV7-2,TRBJ1-3,few,-,TGTGCCAGCAGCTATCAAGATCTCTACGGAAACACCATATATTTT,CASSYQDLYGNTIYF
TRBV4-1,TRBJ2-7,-,-,TGCGCCAGCAGCCAAGAAAACAGGGCCCCGTACTTC,CASSQENRAPYF
TRBV9,TRBJ2-7,-,TRBD2,TGTGCCAGCAGCGAAGGGGCGGGACTATTATACGAGCAGTACTTC,CASSEGAGLLYEQYF
TRBV7-2,TRBJ2-5,-,TRBD2,TGTGCCAGCAGCTTCGGCGGGAGAGAGACCCAGTACTTC,CASSFGGRETQYF
TRBV7-2,TRBJ2-5,-,-,TGTGCCAGCAGCTCCCGGACGGAGGGAGAGACCCAGTACTTC,CASSSRTEGETQYF
TRBV9,TRBJ2-5,few,TRBD1,TGTGCCAGCAGCGCAGCCCGGGACAGAGAGACCCAGTACTTC,CASSAARDRETQYF
TRBV30,TRBJ2-3,-,-,TGTGCCTGGACAACAGGAGACCGAACCAGCACAGATACGCAGTATTTT,CAWTTGDRTSTDTQYF
TRBV28,TRBJ1-1,-,TRBD1,TGTGCCAGCAGGACAGGGGGCGCGGGGGGAGCTTTCTTT,CASRTGGAGGAFF
TRBV6-5,TRBJ2-5,-,-,TGTGCCAGCAGGAAACAGGGCCAGGAGACCCAGTACTTC,CASRKQGQETQYF
TRBV7-3,TRBJ2-1,-,TRBD2,TGTGCCAGCAGCTGGGGGCGGGGGGATGAGCAGTTCTTC,CASSWGRGDEQFF
TRBV6-1,TRBJ1-2,-,-,TGTGCCAGCAGTGAATTATTAACAGTAGCTAACTATGGCTACACCTTC,CASSELLTVANYGYTF
TRBV11-2,TRBJ2-3,-,TRBD2,TGTGCCAGCAGCTTAATAGCGGGGGGGGGAAAGAGCACAGATACGCAGTATTTT,CASSLIAGGGKSTDTQYF
TRBV5-1,TRBJ2-5,-,-,TGCGCCAGCAGCTTGGCGGTACAAGAGACCCAGTACTTC,CASSLAVQETQYF
TRBV7-8,TRBJ2-7,-,TRBD1,TGTGCCAGCAGCTTGACGCAGGGGGCGCCTTACGAGCAGTACTTC,CASSLTQGAPYEQYF
TRBV10-3,TRBJ1-2,-,-,TGTGCCATCAGTGACGTAGGGGGTTACACCTTC,CAISDVGGYTF
TRBV6-5,TRBJ1-6,-,-,TGTGCCAGCAGAACGGGACACTCGAATTCACCCCTCCACTTT,CASRTGHSNSPLHF
TRBV27,TRBJ1-3,few,-,TGTGCCAGCAGTAACGGGGGACTCTCTGGAAACACCATATATTTT,CASSNGGLSGNTIYF
TRBV7-2,TRBJ2-5,-,-,TGTGCCAGCAGCCCACGGAGGGTAGAGACCCAGTACTTC,CASSPRRVETQYF
TRBV5-4,TRBJ2-3,-,-,TGTGCCAGCAGCACGGTGCTGGCGGGGTTGGGCACAGATACGCAGTATTTT,CASSTVLAGLGTDTQYF
TRBV27,TRBJ1-3,-,-,TGTGCCAGCAGCCGCACTGGAGGGTTTGGAAACACCATATATTTT,CASSRTGGFGNTIYF
TRBV19,TRBJ2-7,-,TRBD2,TGTGCCAGTAAGGCCGGGACTAGCGGGGATAGAATCTACGAGCAGTACTTC,CASKAGTSGDRIYEQYF
TRBV5-1,TRBJ2-7,-,TRBD1,TGCGCCAGCAGCTTCGGACAGGGGCACTACGAGCAGTACTTC,CASSFGQGHYEQYF
TRBV30,TRBJ2-7,-,TRBD1,TGTGCCTGGGGACAGGGGTACAACTACGAGCAGTACTTC,CAWGQGYNYEQYF
TRBV19,TRBJ1-3,-,-,TGTGCCAGTAGAGTAGTCGGTGGAAACACCATATATTTT,CASRVVGGNTIYF
TRBV28,TRBJ2-5,-,TRBD1,TGTGCCAGCAGACAGGGGCTAGAGACCCAGTACTTC,CASRQGLETQYF
TRBV5-6,TRBJ2-1,-,-,TGTGCCAGCAGCTTCAACAATGAGCAGTTCTTC,CASSFNNEQFF
TRBV28,TRBJ1-4,-,-,TGTGCCAGCAGACCCGAGTGGGGGGGGGATGAAAAACTGTTTTTT,CASRPEWGGDEKLFF
TRBV2,TRBJ2-3,-,-,TGTGCCAGCATTCGACTAGTCCCTGCCACAGATACGCAGTATTTT,CASIRLVPATDTQYF
TRBV2,TRBJ2-5,few,-,TGTGCCAGCAGTGACCTAGCCCAAGAGACCCAGTACTTC,CASSDLAQETQYF
TRBV27,TRBJ2-7,few,-,TGTGTCGCCACCCCCGTACGAGTGCAGTACTTC,CVATPVRVQYF